Detailed here is one T cell receptor (beta chain). The data were obtained in a study of control samples from healthy donors and cancer patients. The method was immunoSEQ multiplex PCR; TCRdb's version includes in-frame clones alone and lacks a portion of them. The sample lists 90,000 or so clones, less than 90% occurring once. The junction had 12 bases not matched to a gene; V was cut back by 6 bases and J by 0 bases. Germline CDR1 is SGHNT and CDR2 is YYREEE (reference sequence). This CDR3 spans 18 amino acids. Input material: blood. The source is a woman in her 70s in good health. This chain uses TRBV5-4 with TRBJ1-2; TRBD1 agrees at 12 bases. The chain's CDR3 is CASTTVGQGALSNYGYTF. CDR3 DNA sequence: TGTGCCAGCACCACCGTGGGACAGGGGGCCCTATCTAACTATGGCTACACCTTC.